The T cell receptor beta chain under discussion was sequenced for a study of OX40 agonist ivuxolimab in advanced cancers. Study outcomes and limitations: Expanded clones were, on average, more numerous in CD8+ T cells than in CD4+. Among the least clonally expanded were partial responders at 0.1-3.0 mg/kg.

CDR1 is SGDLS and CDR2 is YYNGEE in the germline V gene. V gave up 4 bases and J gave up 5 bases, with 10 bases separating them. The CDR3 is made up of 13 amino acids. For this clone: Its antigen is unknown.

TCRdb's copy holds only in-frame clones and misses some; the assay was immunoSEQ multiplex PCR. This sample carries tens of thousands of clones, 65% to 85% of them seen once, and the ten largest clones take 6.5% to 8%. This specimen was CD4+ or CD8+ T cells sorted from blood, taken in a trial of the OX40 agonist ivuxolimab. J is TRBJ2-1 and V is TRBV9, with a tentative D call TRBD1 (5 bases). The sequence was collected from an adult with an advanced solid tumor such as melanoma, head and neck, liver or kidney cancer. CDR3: CASSLQGNNEQFF. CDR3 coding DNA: TGTGCCAGCAGCCTCCAGGGCAACAATGAGCAGTTCTTC. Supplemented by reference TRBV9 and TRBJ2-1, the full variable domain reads DSGVTQTPKHLITATGQRVTLRCSPRSGDLSVYWYQQSLDQGLQFLIQYYNGEERAKGNILERFSAQQFPDLHSELNLSSLELGDSALYFCASSLQGNNEQFFGPGTRLTVL.